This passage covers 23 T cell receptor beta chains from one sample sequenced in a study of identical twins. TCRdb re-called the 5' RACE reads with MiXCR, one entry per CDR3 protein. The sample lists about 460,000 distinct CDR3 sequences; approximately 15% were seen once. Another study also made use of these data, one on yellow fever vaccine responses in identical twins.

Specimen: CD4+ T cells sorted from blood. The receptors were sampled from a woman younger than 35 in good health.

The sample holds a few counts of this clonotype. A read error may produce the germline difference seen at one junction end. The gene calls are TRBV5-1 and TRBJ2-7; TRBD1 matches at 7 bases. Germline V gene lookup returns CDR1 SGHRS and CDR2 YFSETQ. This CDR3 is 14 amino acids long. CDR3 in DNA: TGCGTCAGCAGCCGGGACAGTCTAACCTACGAGCAGTACTTC. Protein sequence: CVSSRDSLTYEQYF.

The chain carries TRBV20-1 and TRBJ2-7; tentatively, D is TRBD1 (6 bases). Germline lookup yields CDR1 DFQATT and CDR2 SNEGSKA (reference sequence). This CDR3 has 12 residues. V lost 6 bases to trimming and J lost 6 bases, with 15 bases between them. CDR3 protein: CSAAGRGREQYF. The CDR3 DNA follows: TGCAGTGCCGCGGGCAGGGGTCGCGAGCAGTACTTC.

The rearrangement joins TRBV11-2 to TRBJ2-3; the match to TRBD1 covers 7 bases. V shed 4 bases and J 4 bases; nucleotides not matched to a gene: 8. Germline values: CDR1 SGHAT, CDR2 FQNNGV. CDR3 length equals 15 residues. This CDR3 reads CASSYTRQGPDTQYF. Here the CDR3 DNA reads TGTGCCAGCAGCTACACCCGACAGGGCCCAGATACGCAGTATTTT.

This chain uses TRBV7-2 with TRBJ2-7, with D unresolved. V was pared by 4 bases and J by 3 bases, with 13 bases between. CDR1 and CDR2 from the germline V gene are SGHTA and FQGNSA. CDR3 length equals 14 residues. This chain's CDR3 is CASSWAVGLYEQYF. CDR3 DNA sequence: TGTGCCAGCAGCTGGGCCGTTGGGCTCTACGAGCAGTACTTC.

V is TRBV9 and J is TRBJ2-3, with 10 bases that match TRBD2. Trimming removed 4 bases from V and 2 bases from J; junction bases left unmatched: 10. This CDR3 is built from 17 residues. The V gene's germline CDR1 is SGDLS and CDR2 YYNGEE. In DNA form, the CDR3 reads TGTGCCAGCAGCCTCCTAGCGGGGGCCTCTTTCACAGATACGCAGTATTTT. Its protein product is CASSLLAGASFTDTQYF.

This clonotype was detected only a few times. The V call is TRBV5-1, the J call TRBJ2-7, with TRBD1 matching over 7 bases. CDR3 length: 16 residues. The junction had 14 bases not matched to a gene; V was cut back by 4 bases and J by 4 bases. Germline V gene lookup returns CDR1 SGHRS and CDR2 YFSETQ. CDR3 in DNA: TGCGCCAGCAGCCGCGACCCTAGACAGGGCCTGTACGAGCAGTACTTC. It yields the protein CASSRDPRQGLYEQYF.

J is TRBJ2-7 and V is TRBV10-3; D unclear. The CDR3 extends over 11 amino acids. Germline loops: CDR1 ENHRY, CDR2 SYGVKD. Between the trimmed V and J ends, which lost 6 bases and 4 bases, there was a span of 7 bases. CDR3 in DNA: TGTGCCATCAGAGAATTGTACGAGCAGTACTTC. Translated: CAIRELYEQYF.

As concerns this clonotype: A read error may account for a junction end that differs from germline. The CDR3 bases are TGCGCCAGCAGGCCCACCTACAATGAGCGGTTCTTC. It codes for CASRPTYNERFF. The chain carries TRBV5-1 and TRBJ2-1; unclear D gene. There are 12 residues in the CDR3. CDR1 SGHRS and CDR2 YFSETQ come from the germline V gene. Drawing the rest from reference TRBV5-1 and TRBJ2-1, the complete variable domain is KAGVTQTPRYLIKTRGQQVTLSCSPISGHRSVSWYQQTPGQGLQFLFEYFSETQRNKGNFPGRFSGRQFSNSRSEMNVSTLELGDSALYLCASRPTYNERFFGPGTRLTVL.

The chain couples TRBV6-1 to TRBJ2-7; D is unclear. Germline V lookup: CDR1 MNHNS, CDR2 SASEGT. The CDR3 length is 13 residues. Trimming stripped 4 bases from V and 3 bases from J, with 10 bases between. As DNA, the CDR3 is TGTGCCAGCAGTGTGTACATTTACTACGAGCAGTACTTC. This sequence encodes CASSVYIYYEQYF.

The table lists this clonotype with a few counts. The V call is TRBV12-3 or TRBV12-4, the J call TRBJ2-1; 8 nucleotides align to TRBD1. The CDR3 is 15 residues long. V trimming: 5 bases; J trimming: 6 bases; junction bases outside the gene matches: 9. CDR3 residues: CASSPLDRDRNEQFF. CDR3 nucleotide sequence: TGTGCCAGCAGTCCATTGGACAGGGATCGCAATGAGCAGTTCTTC.

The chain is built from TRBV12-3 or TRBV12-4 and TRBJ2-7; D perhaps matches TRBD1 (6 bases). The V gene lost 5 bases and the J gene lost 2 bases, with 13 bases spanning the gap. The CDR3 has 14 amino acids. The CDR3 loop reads CASSLRDKPYEQYF. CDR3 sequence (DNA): TGTGCCAGCAGTCTAAGGGACAAACCCTACGAGCAGTACTTC.

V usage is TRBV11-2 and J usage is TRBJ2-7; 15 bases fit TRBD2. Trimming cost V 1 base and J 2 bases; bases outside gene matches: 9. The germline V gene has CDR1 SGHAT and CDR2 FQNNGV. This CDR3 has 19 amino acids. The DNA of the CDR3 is TGTGCCAGCAGCTTAGTCACCGGGACTAGCGGGAGGCTGGCCTACGAGCAGTACTTC. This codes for CASSLVTGTSGRLAYEQYF.

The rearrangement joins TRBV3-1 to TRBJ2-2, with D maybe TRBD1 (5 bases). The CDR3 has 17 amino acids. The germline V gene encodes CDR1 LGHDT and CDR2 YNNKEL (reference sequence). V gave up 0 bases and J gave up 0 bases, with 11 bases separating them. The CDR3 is CASSQEPTGTNTGELFF. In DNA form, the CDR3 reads TGTGCCAGCAGCCAAGAACCCACAGGCACGAACACCGGGGAGCTGTTTTTT.

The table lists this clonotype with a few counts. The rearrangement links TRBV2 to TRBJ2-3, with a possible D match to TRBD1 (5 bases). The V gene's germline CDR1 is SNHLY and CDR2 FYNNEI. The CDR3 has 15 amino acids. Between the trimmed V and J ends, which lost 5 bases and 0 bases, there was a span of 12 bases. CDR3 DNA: TGTGCCAGCAGTAGGACACCATCTAGCACAGATACGCAGTATTTT. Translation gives CASSRTPSSTDTQYF. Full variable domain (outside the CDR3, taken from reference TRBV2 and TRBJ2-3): EPEVTQTPSHQVTQMGQEVILRCVPISNHLYFYWYRQILGQKVEFLVSFYNNEISEKSEIFDDQFSVERPDGSNFTLKIRSTKLEDSAMYFCASSRTPSSTDTQYFGPGTRLTVL.

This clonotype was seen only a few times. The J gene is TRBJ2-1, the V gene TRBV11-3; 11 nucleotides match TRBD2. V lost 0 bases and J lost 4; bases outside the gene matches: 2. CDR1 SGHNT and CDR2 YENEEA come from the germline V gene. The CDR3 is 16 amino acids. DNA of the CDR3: TGTGCCAGCAGCTTAGAGCTAGCGGGAGGATACAATGAGCAGTTCTTC. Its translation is CASSLELAGGYNEQFF.

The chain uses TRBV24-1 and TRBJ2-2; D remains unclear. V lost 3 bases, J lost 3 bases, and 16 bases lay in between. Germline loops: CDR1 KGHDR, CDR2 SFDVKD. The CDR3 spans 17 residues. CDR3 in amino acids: CATSDPTSLGYTGELFF. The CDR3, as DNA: TGTGCCACCAGTGATCCTACCTCTTTGGGGTACACCGGGGAGCTGTTTTTT.

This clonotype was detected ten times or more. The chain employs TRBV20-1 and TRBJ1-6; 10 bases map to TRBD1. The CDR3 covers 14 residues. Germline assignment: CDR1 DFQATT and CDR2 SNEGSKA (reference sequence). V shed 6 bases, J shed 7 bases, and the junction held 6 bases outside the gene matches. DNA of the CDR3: TGCAGTGCGACGGGACAGGGGAAGAATTCACCCCTCCACTTT. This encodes CSATGQGKNSPLHF.

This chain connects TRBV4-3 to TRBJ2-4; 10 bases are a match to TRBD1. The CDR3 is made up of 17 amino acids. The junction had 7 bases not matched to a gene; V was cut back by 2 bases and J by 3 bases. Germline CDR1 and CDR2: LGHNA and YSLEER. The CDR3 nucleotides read TGCGCCAGCAGCCAAATCGGGACAGGGGTGGACAAAAACATTCAGTACTTC. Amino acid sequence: CASSQIGTGVDKNIQYF.

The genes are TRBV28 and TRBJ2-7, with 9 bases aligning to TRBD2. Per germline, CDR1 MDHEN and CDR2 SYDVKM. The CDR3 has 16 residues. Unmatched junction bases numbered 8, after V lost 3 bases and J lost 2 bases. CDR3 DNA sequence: TGTGCCAGCAGTTTCCCTATAGCGGGGGCCACCTACGAGCAGTACTTC. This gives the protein CASSFPIAGATYEQYF.

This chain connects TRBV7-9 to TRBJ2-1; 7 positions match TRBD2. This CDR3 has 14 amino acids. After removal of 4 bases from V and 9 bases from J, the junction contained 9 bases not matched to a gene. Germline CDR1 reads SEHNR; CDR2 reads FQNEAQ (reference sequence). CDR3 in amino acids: CASSSTGTKVEQFF. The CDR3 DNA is TGTGCCAGCAGCTCGACCGGGACTAAGGTTGAGCAGTTCTTC.

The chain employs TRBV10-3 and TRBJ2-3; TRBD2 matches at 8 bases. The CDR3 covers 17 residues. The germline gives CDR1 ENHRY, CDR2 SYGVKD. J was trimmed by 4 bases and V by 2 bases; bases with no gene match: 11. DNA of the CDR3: TGTGCCATCAGTGAGAATTGGAGCGGGGGTAGCCCAGATACGCAGTATTTT. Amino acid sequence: CAISENWSGGSPDTQYF.

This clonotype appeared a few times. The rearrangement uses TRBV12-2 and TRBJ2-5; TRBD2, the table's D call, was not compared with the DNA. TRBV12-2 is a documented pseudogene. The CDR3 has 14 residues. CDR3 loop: CASRVREREETQYF. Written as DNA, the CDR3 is TGTGCAAGTCGCGTCCGCGAGCGGGAGGAGACCCAGTACTTC.

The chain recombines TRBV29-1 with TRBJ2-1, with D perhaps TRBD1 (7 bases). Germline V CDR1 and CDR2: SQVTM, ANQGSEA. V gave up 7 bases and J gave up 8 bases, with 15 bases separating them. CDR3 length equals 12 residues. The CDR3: CSANRGLYEQFF. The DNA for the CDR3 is TGCAGCGCCAACAGGGGACTTTATGAGCAGTTCTTC.